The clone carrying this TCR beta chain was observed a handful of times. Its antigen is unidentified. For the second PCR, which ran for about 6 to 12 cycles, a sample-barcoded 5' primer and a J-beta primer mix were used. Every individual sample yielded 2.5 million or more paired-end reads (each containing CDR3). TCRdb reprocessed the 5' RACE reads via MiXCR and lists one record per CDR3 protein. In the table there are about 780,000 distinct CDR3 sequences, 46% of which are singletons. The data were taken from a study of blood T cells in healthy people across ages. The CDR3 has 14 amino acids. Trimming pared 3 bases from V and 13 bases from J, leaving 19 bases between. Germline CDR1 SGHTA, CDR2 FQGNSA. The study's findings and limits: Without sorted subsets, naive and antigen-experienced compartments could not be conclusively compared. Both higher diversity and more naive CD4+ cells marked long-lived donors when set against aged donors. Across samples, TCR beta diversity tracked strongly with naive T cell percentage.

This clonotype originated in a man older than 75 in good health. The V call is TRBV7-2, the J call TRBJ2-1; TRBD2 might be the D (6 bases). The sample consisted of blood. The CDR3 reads CASSFNGGPRDQFF. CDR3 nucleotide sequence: TGTGCCAGCAGCTTTAACGGAGGGCCGAGGGATCAGTTCTTC.